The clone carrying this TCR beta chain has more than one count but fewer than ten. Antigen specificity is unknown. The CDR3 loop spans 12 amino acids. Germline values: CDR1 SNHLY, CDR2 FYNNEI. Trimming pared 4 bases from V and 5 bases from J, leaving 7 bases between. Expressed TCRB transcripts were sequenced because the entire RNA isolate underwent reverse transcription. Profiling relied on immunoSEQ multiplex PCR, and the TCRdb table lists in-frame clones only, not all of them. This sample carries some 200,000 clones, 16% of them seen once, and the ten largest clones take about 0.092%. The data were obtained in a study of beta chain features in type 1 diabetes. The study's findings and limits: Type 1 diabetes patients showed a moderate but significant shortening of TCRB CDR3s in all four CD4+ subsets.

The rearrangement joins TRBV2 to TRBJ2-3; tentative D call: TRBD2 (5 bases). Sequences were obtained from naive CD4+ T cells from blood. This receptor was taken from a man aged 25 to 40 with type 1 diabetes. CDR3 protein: CASSGRIDTQYF. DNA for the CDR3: TGTGCCAGCAGTGGGAGGATAGATACGCAGTATTTT.